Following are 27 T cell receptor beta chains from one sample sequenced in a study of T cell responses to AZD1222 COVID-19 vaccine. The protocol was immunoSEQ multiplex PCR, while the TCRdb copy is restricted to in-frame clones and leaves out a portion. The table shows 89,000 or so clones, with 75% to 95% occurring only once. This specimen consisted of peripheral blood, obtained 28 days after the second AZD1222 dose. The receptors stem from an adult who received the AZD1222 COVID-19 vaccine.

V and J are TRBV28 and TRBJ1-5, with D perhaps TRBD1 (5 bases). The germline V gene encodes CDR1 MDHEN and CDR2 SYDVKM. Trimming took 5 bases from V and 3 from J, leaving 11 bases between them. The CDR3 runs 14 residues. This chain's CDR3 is CASSHGTLNQPQHF. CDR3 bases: TGTGCCAGCAGTCACGGGACCCTCAATCAGCCCCAGCATTTT.

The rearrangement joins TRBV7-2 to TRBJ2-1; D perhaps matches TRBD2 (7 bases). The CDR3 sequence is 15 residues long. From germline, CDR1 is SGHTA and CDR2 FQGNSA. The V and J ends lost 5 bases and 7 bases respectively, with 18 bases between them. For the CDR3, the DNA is TGTGCCAGCAGCCCTCAGGGAGGGCAGGGGAATGAGCAGTTCTTC. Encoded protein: CASSPQGGQGNEQFF. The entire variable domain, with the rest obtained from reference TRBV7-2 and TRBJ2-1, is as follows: GAGVSQSPSNKVTEKGKDVELRCDPISGHTALYWYRQSLGQGLEFLIYFQGNSAPDKSGLPSDRFSAERTGGSVSTLTIQRTQQEDSAVYLCASSPQGGQGNEQFFGPGTRLTVL.

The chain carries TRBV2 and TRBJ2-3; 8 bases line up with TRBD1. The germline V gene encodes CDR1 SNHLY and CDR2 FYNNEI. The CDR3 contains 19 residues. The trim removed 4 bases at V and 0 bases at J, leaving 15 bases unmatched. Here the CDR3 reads CASSAIPLRTGTSTDTQYF. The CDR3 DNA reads TGTGCCAGCAGTGCGATTCCGCTCCGGACAGGGACCAGCACAGATACGCAGTATTTT.

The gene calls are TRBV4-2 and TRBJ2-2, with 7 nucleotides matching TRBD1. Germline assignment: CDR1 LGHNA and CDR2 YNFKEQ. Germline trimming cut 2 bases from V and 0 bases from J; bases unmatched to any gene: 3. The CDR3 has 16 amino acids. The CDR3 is CASSQNTGANTGELFF. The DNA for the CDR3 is TGTGCCAGCAGCCAAAATACAGGGGCGAACACCGGGGAGCTGTTTTTT.

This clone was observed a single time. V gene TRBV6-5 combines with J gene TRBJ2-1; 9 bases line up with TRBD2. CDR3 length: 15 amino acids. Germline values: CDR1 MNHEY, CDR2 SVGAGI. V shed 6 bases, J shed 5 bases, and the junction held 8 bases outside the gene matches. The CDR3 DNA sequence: TGTGCCAGCAGGACCCTAGCGGGAACTGACAATGAGCAGTTCTTC. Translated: CASRTLAGTDNEQFF.

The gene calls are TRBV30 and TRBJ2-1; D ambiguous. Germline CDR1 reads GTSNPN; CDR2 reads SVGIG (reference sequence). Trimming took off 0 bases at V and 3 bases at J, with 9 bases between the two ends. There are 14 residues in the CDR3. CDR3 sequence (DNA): TGTGCCTGGAGTGTACTTAGTAGCTACAATGAGCAGTTCTTC. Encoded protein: CAWSVLSSYNEQFF.

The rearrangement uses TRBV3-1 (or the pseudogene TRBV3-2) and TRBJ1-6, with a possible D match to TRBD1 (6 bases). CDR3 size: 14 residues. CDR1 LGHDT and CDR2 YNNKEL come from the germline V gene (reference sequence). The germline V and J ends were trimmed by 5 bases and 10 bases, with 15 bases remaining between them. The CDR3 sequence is CASSNTGIGSPLHF. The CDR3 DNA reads TGTGCCAGCAGCAACACAGGGATCGGATCACCCCTCCACTTT.

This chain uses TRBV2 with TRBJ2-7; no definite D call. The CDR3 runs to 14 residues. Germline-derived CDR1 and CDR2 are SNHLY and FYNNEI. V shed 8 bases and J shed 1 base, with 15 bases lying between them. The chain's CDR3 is CASSELGSSYEQYF. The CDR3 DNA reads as TGTGCCAGCTCGGAATTGGGCAGTTCCTACGAGCAGTACTTC.

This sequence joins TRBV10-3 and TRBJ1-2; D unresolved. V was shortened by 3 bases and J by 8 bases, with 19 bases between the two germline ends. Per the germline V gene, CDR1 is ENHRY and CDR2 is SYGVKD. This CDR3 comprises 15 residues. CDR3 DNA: TGTGCCATCAGTGACGAATTGGCCGCGGGAGGCGGCTACACCTTC. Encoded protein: CAISDELAAGGGYTF.

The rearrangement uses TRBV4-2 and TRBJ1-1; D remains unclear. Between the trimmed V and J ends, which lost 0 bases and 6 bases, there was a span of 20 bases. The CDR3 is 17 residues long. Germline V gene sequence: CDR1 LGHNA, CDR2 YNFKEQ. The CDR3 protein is CASSQELRQASFAEAFF. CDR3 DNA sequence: TGTGCCAGCAGCCAAGAGCTAAGGCAGGCATCGTTCGCTGAAGCTTTCTTT.

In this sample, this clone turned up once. The CDR3 reads CASSEVSSGGAYGYTF. The CDR3 region has the DNA TGTGCCAGCAGTGAGGTTTCTTCGGGGGGGGCCTATGGCTACACCTTC. The V gene is TRBV6-1, the J gene TRBJ1-2; D possibly corresponds to TRBD1 (6 bases). V lost 3 bases and J 4 bases, leaving 18 bases between the germline ends. This CDR3 comprises 16 residues. Germline V gives CDR1 MNHNS, CDR2 SASEGT.

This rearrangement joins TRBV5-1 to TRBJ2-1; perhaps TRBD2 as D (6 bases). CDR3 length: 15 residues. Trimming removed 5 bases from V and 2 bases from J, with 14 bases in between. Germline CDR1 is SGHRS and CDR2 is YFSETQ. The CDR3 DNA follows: TGCGCCAGCAGTTACGGGACTCTGACCTACAATGAGCAGTTCTTC. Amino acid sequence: CASSYGTLTYNEQFF.

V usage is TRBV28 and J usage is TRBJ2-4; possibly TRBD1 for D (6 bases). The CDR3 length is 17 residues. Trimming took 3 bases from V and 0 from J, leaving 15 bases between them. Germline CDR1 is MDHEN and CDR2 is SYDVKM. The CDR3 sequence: CASSFTPGDLAKNIQYF. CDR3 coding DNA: TGTGCCAGCAGTTTCACCCCAGGGGATCTAGCCAAAAACATTCAGTACTTC.

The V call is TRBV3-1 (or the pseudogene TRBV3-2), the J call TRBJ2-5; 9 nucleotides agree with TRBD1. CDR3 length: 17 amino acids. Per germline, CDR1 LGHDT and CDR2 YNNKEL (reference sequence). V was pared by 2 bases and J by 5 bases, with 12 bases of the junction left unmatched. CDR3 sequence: CASSQQNTGGAAETQYF. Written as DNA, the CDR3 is TGTGCCAGCAGCCAACAAAACACAGGGGGCGCGGCGGAGACCCAGTACTTC.

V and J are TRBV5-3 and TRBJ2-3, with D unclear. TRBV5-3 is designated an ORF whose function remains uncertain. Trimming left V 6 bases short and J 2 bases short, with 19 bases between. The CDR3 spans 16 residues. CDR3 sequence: CARTLADRQITDTQYF. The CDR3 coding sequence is TGTGCCAGAACCCTTGCGGATCGGCAGATCACAGATACGCAGTATTTT.

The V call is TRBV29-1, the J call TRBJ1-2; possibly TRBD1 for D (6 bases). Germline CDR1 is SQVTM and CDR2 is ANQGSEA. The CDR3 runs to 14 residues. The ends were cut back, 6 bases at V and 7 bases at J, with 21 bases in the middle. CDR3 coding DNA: TGCAGCGTCCTAACTTCGGGGGGCAGCGGTGGCTACACCTTC. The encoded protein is CSVLTSGGSGGYTF.

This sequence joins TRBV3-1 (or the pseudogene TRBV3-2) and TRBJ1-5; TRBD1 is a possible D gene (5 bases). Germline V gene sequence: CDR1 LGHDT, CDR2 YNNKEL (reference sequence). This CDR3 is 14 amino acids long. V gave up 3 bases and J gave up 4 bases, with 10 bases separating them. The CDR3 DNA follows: TGTGCCAGCAGCCAGGGCAGGGCAAATCAGCCCCAGCATTTT. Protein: CASSQGRANQPQHF.

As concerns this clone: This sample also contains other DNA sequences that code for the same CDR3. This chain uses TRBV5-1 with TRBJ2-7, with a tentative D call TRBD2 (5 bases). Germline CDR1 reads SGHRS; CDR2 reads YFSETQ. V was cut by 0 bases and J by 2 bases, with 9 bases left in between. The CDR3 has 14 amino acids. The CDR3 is CASSLAEGPYEQYF. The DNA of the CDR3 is TGCGCCAGCAGCTTGGCTGAGGGCCCCTACGAGCAGTACTTC.

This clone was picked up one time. The CDR3 is CASRSGFGTQYF. The CDR3 DNA sequence: TGTGCCAGCAGGTCAGGGTTTGGGACCCAGTACTTC. The chain combines TRBV28 with TRBJ2-5, with D possibly TRBD1 on 5 matching bases. The CDR3 sequence is 12 residues long. Deletions cut 6 bases from V and 7 bases from J, with 12 bases between. The germline CDR1 and CDR2 sequences are MDHEN and SYDVKM.

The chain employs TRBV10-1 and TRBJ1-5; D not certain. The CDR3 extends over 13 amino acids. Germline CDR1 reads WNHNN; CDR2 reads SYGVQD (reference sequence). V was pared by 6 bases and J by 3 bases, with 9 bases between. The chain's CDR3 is CASRRRSNQPQHF. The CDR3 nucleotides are TGCGCCAGCAGACGAAGGTCCAATCAGCCCCAGCATTTT.

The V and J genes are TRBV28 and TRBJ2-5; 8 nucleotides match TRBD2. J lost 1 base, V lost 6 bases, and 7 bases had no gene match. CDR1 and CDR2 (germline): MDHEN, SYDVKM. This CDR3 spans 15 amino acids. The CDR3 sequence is CASSRGGKVQETQYF. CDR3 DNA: TGTGCCAGCAGCCGCGGGGGGAAGGTCCAAGAGACCCAGTACTTC.

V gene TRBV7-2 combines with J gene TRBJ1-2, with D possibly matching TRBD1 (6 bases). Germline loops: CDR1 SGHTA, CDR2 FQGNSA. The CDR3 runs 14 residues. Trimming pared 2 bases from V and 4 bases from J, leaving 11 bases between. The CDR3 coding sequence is TGTGCCAGCAGCTTATCGGGACAAATCTATGGCTACACCTTC. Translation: CASSLSGQIYGYTF.

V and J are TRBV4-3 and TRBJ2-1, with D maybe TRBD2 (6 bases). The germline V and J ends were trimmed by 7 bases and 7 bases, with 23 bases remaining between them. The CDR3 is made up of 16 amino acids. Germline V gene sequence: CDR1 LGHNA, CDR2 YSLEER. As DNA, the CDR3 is TGCGCCAGCAAGCCAAGTATACTAGCCGTTTTTAATGAGCAGTTCTTC. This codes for CASKPSILAVFNEQFF.

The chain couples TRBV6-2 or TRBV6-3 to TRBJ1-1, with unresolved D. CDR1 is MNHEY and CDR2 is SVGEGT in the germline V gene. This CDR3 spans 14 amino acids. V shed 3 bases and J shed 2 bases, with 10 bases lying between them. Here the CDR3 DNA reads TGTGCCAGCAGTTATCAGACTATTAACACTGAAGCTTTCTTT. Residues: CASSYQTINTEAFF.

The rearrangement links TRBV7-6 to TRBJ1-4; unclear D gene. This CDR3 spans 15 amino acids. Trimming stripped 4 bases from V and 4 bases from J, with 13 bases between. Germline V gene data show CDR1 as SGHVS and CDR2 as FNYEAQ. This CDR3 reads CASSSRASGNEKLFF. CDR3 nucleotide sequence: TGTGCCAGCAGCTCTCGGGCCTCGGGTAATGAAAAACTGTTTTTT.

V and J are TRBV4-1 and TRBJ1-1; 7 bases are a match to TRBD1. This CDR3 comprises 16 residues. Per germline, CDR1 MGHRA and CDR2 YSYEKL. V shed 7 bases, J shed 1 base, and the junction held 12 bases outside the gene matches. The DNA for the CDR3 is TGCGCCAGCACCACCGAACGGGCAGGGGGGAACACTGAAGCTTTCTTT. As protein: CASTTERAGGNTEAFF.

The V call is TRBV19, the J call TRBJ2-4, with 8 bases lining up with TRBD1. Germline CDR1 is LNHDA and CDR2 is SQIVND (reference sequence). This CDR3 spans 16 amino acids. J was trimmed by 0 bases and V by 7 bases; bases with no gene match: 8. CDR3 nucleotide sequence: TGTGCCAGTACCCTGACAGGGGCCATAGCCAAAAACATTCAGTACTTC. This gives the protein CASTLTGAIAKNIQYF.